Shown below are 2 T cell receptor beta chains from a single sample sequenced in a study of Graves' ophthalmopathy and Graves' hyperthyroidism. For repertoire sequencing, the TCR beta CDR3 regions were amplified from RNA transcripts. HTBI primers served in a first-round RT-PCR, which a second-round multiplex PCR followed. In TCRdb, the multiplex PCR reads were re-called with MiXCR into one record per CDR3 protein. This sample has roughly 610,000 distinct CDR3 sequences, with about 20% found just once. Sample: peripheral blood. Every receptor here comes from a woman in her late teens or twenties with stable Graves' hyperthyroidism. Some clones in this sample may be carry-over from other donors' samples.

CDR3 region: CASSPPRGRSSETQYF. The CDR3 DNA follows: TGTGCCAGCAGCCCCCCACGGGGCAGATCATCAGAGACCCAGTACTTC. The rearrangement joins TRBV7-2 to TRBJ2-5; either TRBD1 or TRBD2 may supply D (5 bases each). The V gene's germline CDR1 is SGHTA and CDR2 FQGNSA. V lost 5 bases, J lost 4 bases, and 20 bases lay in between. The CDR3 is 16 amino acids.

This clonotype came up many times. V is TRBV20-1 and J is TRBJ1-2; TRBD1 agrees at 8 bases. V trimming: 6 bases; J trimming: 5 bases; junction bases outside the gene matches: 11. The CDR3 spans 14 residues. Germline assignment: CDR1 DFQATT and CDR2 SNEGSKA (reference sequence). This chain's CDR3 is CSATGQGPPYGYTF. DNA of the CDR3: TGCAGTGCGACCGGACAGGGTCCACCTTATGGCTACACCTTC.